Sequencing of this T cell receptor (beta chain) was carried out in a study of PD-1 blockade in mismatch repair-deficient tumors (dated by TCRdb to the late 2010s). With regard to the full study: Between September 2013 and September 2016, the trial enrolled some 86 consecutive patients with about twelve mismatch repair-deficient cancer types, every one of whom had been previously treated and was progressing. Deep sequencing of TCR CDR3 regions was used to track tumor-associated T cell clones in peripheral blood of patients responding to PD-1 blockade. The paper as a whole reports these results and caveats: After pembrolizumab, tumor-resident clones, which were often undetectable in blood before treatment, expanded rapidly and then contracted, generally ahead of radiologic responses.

Libraries came from the immunoSEQ multiplex PCR assay. Sourced from immuneACCESS, this table was stored by TCRdb with only in-frame sequences that have V and J called. A share of the clones is absent; for the studies checked, an unresolved V gene accounts for under half, and the remainder has no known explanation. Recorded for this sample are approximately 110,000 clones; 70% to 80% of them occurred a single time. The top ten constitute about 4.7% of the sample. This clone has just one count. This receptor's antigen is unknown. The sample holds no much larger clone one base away, and base qualities are not on file. For every enrolled patient, mismatch repair deficiency was confirmed by either polymerase chain reaction or immunohistochemistry. TCR sequencing was performed for a few patients who responded to pembrolizumab therapy. The phase II trial prospectively tested pembrolizumab PD-1 blockade in advanced mismatch repair-deficient cancers regardless of tissue of origin. Peripheral blood T cell samples were gathered serially, both before PD-1 blockade started and at multiple time points afterward. The timing of each blood sample was reported as weeks after the first dose of pembrolizumab.

CDR1 and CDR2 (MNHNS, SASEGT) derive from the germline V gene. V and J lose 3 bases and 4 bases, and a span of 9 bases separates them. The cysteine opens and the phenylalanine closes a CDR3 of 13 amino acids. This entry keeps only the CDR3 DNA: 39 bases, framed from base 1. The source is an adult with mismatch repair-deficient cancer. The sequence links TRBV6-1 to TRBJ1-2, with the identity of the D gene unclear. The material sequenced was peripheral blood, taken approximately 60 weeks after starting pembrolizumab. The nucleotide sequence is given as TGTGCCAGCAGTGATATGGGATCCTATGGCTACACCTTC. This sequence encodes CASSDMGSYGYTF.